These 32 T cell receptor beta chains were all obtained from the same sample, sequenced in a study of T cell responses to AZD1222 COVID-19 vaccine. Method: immunoSEQ multiplex PCR; TCRdb's copy keeps in-frame clones and lacks some. In the table there are approximately 170,000 clones, roughly 92% of which are singletons. The sample in question was peripheral blood, obtained on day 0 of AZD1222 vaccination. The receptors stem from an adult in good health.

This chain connects TRBV5-4 to TRBJ1-3; D is uncertain. From germline, CDR1 is SGHNT and CDR2 YYREEE (reference sequence). V was pared by 4 bases and J by 4 bases, with 9 bases between. This CDR3 has 13 residues. CDR3 loop: CASSPGPGNTIYF. CDR3 bases: TGTGCCAGCAGCCCCGGACCGGGAAACACCATATATTTT.

V usage is TRBV7-7 and J usage is TRBJ2-5, with 8 bases lining up with TRBD2. The CDR3 has 14 amino acids. Germline V gene sequence: CDR1 SSHAT, CDR2 FNYEAQ (reference sequence). In DNA, the CDR3 is TGTGCTAGAGGCGCGGGGGGCCCTCAAGAGACCCAGTACTTC. Protein product: CARGAGGPQETQYF.

This chain uses TRBV30 with TRBJ1-1; D is undetermined. Trimming cost V 2 bases and J 4 bases, with 11 bases left between them. CDR1 and CDR2 (germline): GTSNPN, SVGIG (reference sequence). The CDR3 has 13 amino acids. The chain's CDR3 is CAWSNYGSTEAFF. The CDR3 DNA is TGTGCCTGGAGTAATTACGGGTCCACTGAAGCTTTCTTT.

J is TRBJ1-2 and V is TRBV5-1; possible D gene TRBD1, 6 bases. V was cut by 5 bases and J by 4 bases, with 21 bases left in between. The germline V gene has CDR1 SGHRS and CDR2 YFSETQ. This CDR3 has 16 amino acids. DNA for the CDR3: TGCGCCAGCAGTTCGGTGGGGGCGGGGGCGATCTATGGCTACACCTTC. This sequence encodes CASSSVGAGAIYGYTF.

The chain joins TRBV6-5 to TRBJ1-2; D possibly corresponds to TRBD1 (5 bases). This CDR3 is 12 amino acids long. CDR1 MNHEY and CDR2 SVGAGI come from the germline V gene. The ends were cut back, 5 bases at V and 6 bases at J, with 10 bases in the middle. The DNA for the CDR3 is TGTGCCAGCAGTCGGGGGGGTGATGGCTACACCTTC. Amino acids: CASSRGGDGYTF.

V gene TRBV7-9 combines with J gene TRBJ2-7; D uncertain. The V and J ends lost 7 bases and 0 bases respectively, with 16 bases between them. The CDR3 has 15 residues. CDR1 SEHNR and CDR2 FQNEAQ come from the germline V gene (reference sequence). CDR3: CASTPFGQISYEQYF. CDR3 sequence (DNA): TGTGCCAGCACTCCGTTTGGGCAGATCTCCTACGAGCAGTACTTC.

The CDR3 reads CSAVRDSTFDTQYF. In DNA form, the CDR3 reads TGCAGCGCCGTCCGGGACAGTACGTTCGATACGCAGTATTTT. The rearrangement uses TRBV29-1 and TRBJ2-3, with TRBD1 matching over 7 bases. The CDR3 consists of 14 residues. Germline values: CDR1 SQVTM, CDR2 ANQGSEA. After removal of 7 bases from V and 6 bases from J, the junction contained 13 bases not matched to a gene.

The sample holds one count of this clone. The V and J genes are TRBV5-1 and TRBJ2-7; 8 nucleotides line up with TRBD2. Per germline, CDR1 SGHRS and CDR2 YFSETQ. There are 15 residues in the CDR3. The V and J ends lost 4 bases and 5 bases, in that order; junction bases with no gene match: 11. CDR3 in DNA: TGCGCCAGCAGCCCGTGGACTAGCCGGGGGGACGAGCAGTACTTC. Its translation: CASSPWTSRGDEQYF.

This clone has just a few counts. V usage is TRBV27 and J usage is TRBJ1-2; 7 nucleotides agree with TRBD1. V shed 3 bases, J shed 4 bases, and the junction held 5 bases outside the gene matches. This CDR3 spans 14 amino acids. Germline CDR1 and CDR2: MNHEY and SMNVEV (reference sequence). This chain's CDR3 is CASSFTGASYGYTF. The CDR3 DNA reads as TGTGCCAGCAGTTTTACAGGGGCTTCCTATGGCTACACCTTC.

V gene TRBV12-5 combines with J gene TRBJ1-5; 7 bases line up with TRBD1. The CDR3 is made up of 15 amino acids. V was clipped by 1 base and J by 4 bases; unmatched bases: 4. Germline V CDR1 and CDR2: LGHNT, FRNRAP. As DNA, the CDR3 is TGTGCTAGTGGTTTGGCTGACAGGGAAAATCAGCCCCAGCATTTT. Amino acid sequence: CASGLADRENQPQHF.

This chain connects TRBV30 to TRBJ2-7, with TRBD1 identical over 8 bases. Germline CDR1 and CDR2: GTSNPN and SVGIG (reference sequence). CDR3 length equals 13 residues. The V segment lost 5 bases and the J segment 7 bases; nucleotides outside the gene matches: 10. CDR3 in DNA: TGTGCCTGGTATCCCCGGACAGGGAGTGAGCAGTACTTC. Its protein product is CAWYPRTGSEQYF.

Here the CDR3 DNA reads TGCGCCAGCAGCCAGAGGGGGCAAGCTTTCTTT. Encoded protein: CASSQRGQAFF. The V gene is TRBV4-1, the J gene TRBJ1-1; 7 nucleotides line up with TRBD1. The V gene's germline CDR1 is MGHRA and CDR2 YSYEKL. CDR3 length equals 11 residues. With 3 bases clipped from V and 9 bases from J, the junction kept 1 base outside the gene matches.

The V and J genes are TRBV7-9 and TRBJ2-3, with TRBD1 matching over 10 bases. CDR3 size: 15 residues. V was clipped by 5 bases and J by 2 bases; unmatched bases: 4. The germline V gene encodes CDR1 SEHNR and CDR2 FQNEAQ (reference sequence). The CDR3 here is CASSPGQGNTDTQYF. CDR3 sequence (DNA): TGTGCCAGCAGCCCGGGACAGGGGAACACAGATACGCAGTATTTT.

The chain employs TRBV9 and TRBJ1-2; 8 bases match TRBD1. Germline V gene sequence: CDR1 SGDLS, CDR2 YYNGEE. The J segment lost 4 bases and the V segment lost 4 bases, leaving 9 bases of the junction unmatched. The CDR3 spans 15 residues. CDR3 DNA: TGTGCCAGCAGCTTAACCTCAGGGGGCGCCTATGGCTACACCTTC. As protein: CASSLTSGGAYGYTF.

The chain carries TRBV18 and TRBJ2-1, with TRBD1 matching over 9 bases. Per the germline V gene, CDR1 is KGHSH and CDR2 is LQKENI. Unmatched junction bases numbered 11, after V lost 4 bases and J lost 4 bases. This CDR3 region has 17 residues. As DNA, the CDR3 is TGTGCCAGCTCACGGGGCCCCGGGACAGGGTTTTACAATGAGCAGTTCTTC. This codes for CASSRGPGTGFYNEQFF.

In its sample, this clone was seen a few times. At the DNA level, this CDR3 is encoded by other sequences in the same sample as well. The gene calls are TRBV7-3 and TRBJ2-1; D unresolved. This CDR3 has 15 residues. The ends were cut back, 5 bases at V and 0 bases at J, with 11 bases in the middle. Germline-derived CDR1 and CDR2 are SGHTA and FQGTGA. This CDR3 reads CASSPRLHSYNEQFF. The CDR3, as DNA: TGTGCCAGCAGCCCCCGACTTCACTCCTACAATGAGCAGTTCTTC.

This sequence joins TRBV10-3 and TRBJ2-2; 7 bases align to TRBD1. Trimming removed 10 bases from V and 1 base from J; junction bases left unmatched: 3. This CDR3 spans 13 amino acids. Germline assignment: CDR1 ENHRY and CDR2 SYGVKD. The CDR3 here is CATRQGNTGELFF. The CDR3 nucleotides are TGTGCCACCAGACAGGGGAACACCGGGGAGCTGTTTTTT.

This sequence joins TRBV14 and TRBJ2-7; TRBD1 might be the D (6 bases). CDR1 SGHDN and CDR2 FVKESK come from the germline V gene. The V and J ends lost 8 bases and 6 bases respectively, with 17 bases between them. The CDR3 totals 13 residues. The DNA for the CDR3 is TGTGCCAGCGCATTGGGGGCTGGTAGCGAGCAGTACTTC. This encodes CASALGAGSEQYF.

This clone was picked up one time. This rearrangement joins TRBV7-8 to TRBJ2-3, with TRBD2 matching over 13 bases. This CDR3 spans 19 amino acids. V was clipped by 4 bases and J by 7 bases; unmatched bases: 17. From germline, CDR1 is SGHVS and CDR2 FQNEAQ. The DNA of the CDR3 is TGTGCCAGCAGCTATCCCCCGAGGACTAGCGGGAGTGTTGGAAATACGCAGTATTTT. This codes for CASSYPPRTSGSVGNTQYF. The full variable domain, with the rest looked up from reference TRBV7-8 and TRBJ2-3, is GAGVSQSPRYKVAKRGQDVALRCDPISGHVSLFWYQQALGQGPEFLTYFQNEAQLDKSGLPSDRFFAERPEGSVSTLKIQRTQQEDSAVYLCASSYPPRTSGSVGNTQYFGPGTRLTVL.

This clone turned up a few times. The chain employs TRBV24-1 and TRBJ2-1; no definite D call. Trimming left V 0 bases short and J 7 bases short, with 12 bases between. The CDR3 loop spans 15 amino acids. CDR1 is KGHDR, CDR2 SFDVKD, per germline. Here the CDR3 DNA reads TGTGCCACCAGTGATTTGCGAGACGGCTTGAATGAGCAGTTCTTC. The encoded protein is CATSDLRDGLNEQFF.

This chain joins TRBV24-1 and TRBJ2-7; 8 nucleotides line up with TRBD1. The CDR3 has 14 amino acids. Germline CDR1 KGHDR, CDR2 SFDVKD. The ends lost 5 bases at V and 0 bases at J; junction bases unmatched: 2. CDR3 residues: CATSGQGSSYEQYF. The CDR3 DNA sequence: TGTGCCACCAGTGGACAGGGGAGCTCCTACGAGCAGTACTTC.

The chain has TRBV15 and TRBJ2-7; TRBD1 matches at 9 bases. V lost 5 bases, J lost 2 bases, and 16 bases stayed unmatched. Germline V gene sequence: CDR1 LNHNV, CDR2 YYDKDF (reference sequence). This CDR3 has 18 amino acids. CDR3 DNA: TGTGCCACCAGCCGCGGACAGGGGTGGCTAGCGGTCCCCTACGAGCAGTACTTC. This encodes CATSRGQGWLAVPYEQYF.

The genes are TRBV7-2 and TRBJ2-5, with TRBD2 matching 8 bases. Germline trimming cut 5 bases from V and 3 bases from J; bases unmatched to any gene: 8. CDR3 size: 15 residues. The V gene's germline CDR1 is SGHTA and CDR2 FQGNSA. The DNA for the CDR3 is TGTGCCAGCAGCCCCGGGGGGGCCGGGGAAGAGACCCAGTACTTC. It codes for CASSPGGAGEETQYF.

V and J are TRBV18 and TRBJ1-5; D possibly corresponds to TRBD1 (6 bases). Germline V gives CDR1 KGHSH, CDR2 LQKENI. The CDR3 is 14 residues long. V lost 3 bases and J 4 bases, leaving 10 bases between the germline ends. The CDR3 nucleotides are TGTGCCAGCTCACCCGGACAGTTAAATCAGCCCCAGCATTTT. Its translation: CASSPGQLNQPQHF.

The V gene is TRBV30, the J gene TRBJ2-3; D gene ambiguous. The V end was cut by 1 base, the J end by 10 bases, with 9 bases between. The germline CDR1 and CDR2 sequences are GTSNPN and SVGIG (reference sequence). The CDR3 extends over 11 amino acids. The CDR3 loop is CAWSGPIAQYF. The CDR3 coding sequence is TGTGCCTGGAGTGGACCCATAGCGCAGTATTTT.

This rearrangement joins TRBV6-5 to TRBJ2-7; D is possibly TRBD1 (5 bases). V dropped 7 bases and J dropped 2 bases, with 12 bases sitting between them. The CDR3 is 13 amino acids. Germline CDR1 and CDR2: MNHEY and SVGAGI. CDR3 in DNA: TGTGCCAGCATCAGCGAGACAGCCTACGAGCAGTACTTC. This codes for CASISETAYEQYF.

J is TRBJ2-1 and V is TRBV24-1; 8 nucleotides align to TRBD1. The germline CDR1 and CDR2 sequences are KGHDR and SFDVKD. CDR3 length: 17 amino acids. J lost 3 bases, V lost 5 bases, and 11 bases had no gene match. CDR3 coding DNA: TGTGCCACCAGTGGTGCAGACAGGGGTAGCCGCTACAATGAGCAGTTCTTC. Residues: CATSGADRGSRYNEQFF.

The V call is TRBV19, the J call TRBJ1-1; a possible D gene is TRBD1 (5 bases). Germline CDR1 and CDR2: LNHDA and SQIVND (reference sequence). The CDR3 runs to 15 residues. V dropped 7 bases and J dropped 3 bases, with 18 bases sitting between them. The CDR3 DNA reads as TGTGCCAGTATCCTGAGTGGGGGTAGGGACACTGAAGCTTTCTTT. Protein sequence: CASILSGGRDTEAFF.

The CDR3 nucleotides are TGTGCCAGCAGCTTAAGTAGGGTCGGCGAGACCCAGTACTTC. It codes for CASSLSRVGETQYF. The chain links TRBV7-2 to TRBJ2-5; D gene unclear. The CDR3 sequence is 14 residues long. Trimming stripped 2 bases from V and 5 bases from J, with 12 bases between. From germline, CDR1 is SGHTA and CDR2 FQGNSA.

The chain uses TRBV10-3 and TRBJ1-1, with 7 bases that match TRBD1. V shed 6 bases, J shed 1 base, and the junction held 2 bases outside the gene matches. CDR3 length: 13 residues. Germline V gives CDR1 ENHRY, CDR2 SYGVKD. The CDR3 DNA reads as TGTGCCATCAGAGGGACAGAGAACACTGAAGCTTTCTTT. Translated, it gives CAIRGTENTEAFF.

This clone came up once. V gene TRBV18 combines with J gene TRBJ2-3; D might be TRBD1 (5 bases). Germline CDR1 is KGHSH and CDR2 is LQKENI. V was cut by 6 bases and J by 2 bases, with 12 bases left in between. CDR3 length equals 14 residues. The CDR3 region has the DNA TGTGCCAGCTCTCGAAGGACAAACACAGATACGCAGTATTTT. Protein product: CASSRRTNTDTQYF. The full variable domain, with the rest looked up from reference TRBV18 and TRBJ2-3, is NAGVMQNPRHLVRRRGQEARLRCSPMKGHSHVYWYRQLPEEGLKFMVYLQKENIIDESGMPKERFSAEFPKEGPSILRIQQVVRGDSAAYFCASSRRTNTDTQYFGPGTRLTVL.

The chain employs TRBV7-9 and TRBJ1-1, with D unclear. This CDR3 comprises 14 residues. The V gene lost 6 bases and the J gene lost 3 bases, with 14 bases spanning the gap. CDR1 is SEHNR, CDR2 FQNEAQ, per germline (reference sequence). CDR3 protein: CASSSTGGYTEAFF. CDR3 nucleotides: TGTGCCAGCAGTTCCACTGGTGGTTACACTGAAGCTTTCTTT.